This T cell receptor (beta chain) was recovered during a study of T cells in Graves' hyperthyroidism and ophthalmopathy. Overall study context: Blood was drawn when the patient was first diagnosed and still untreated.

Study-wide points: A 13 V-J model separated ophthalmopathy from stable hyperthyroidism. In blood, most of the thyroid clonotypes expanded above 0.001 were also present.

CDR1 is SGHRS and CDR2 is YFSETQ in the germline V gene. The CDR3 consists of 15 residues. V lost 0 bases to trimming and J lost 0 bases, with 7 bases between them. The source material, RNA transcripts, was used to amplify TCR beta CDR3 regions. Using the HTBI primer set, a first-round RT-PCR was run on the TCR CDR3. Using its own MiXCR run on the multiplex PCR reads, TCRdb lists one record per CDR3 protein. The sample holds around 560,000 distinct CDR3 sequences, 16% seen once. The study left out patients who had uncontrolled infection, other autoimmune disease, pregnancy or lactation. This clonotype was detected only a few times. Its antigen is currently unknown. A much larger clone is a single base away; this may be a read error.

Specimen: blood. The receptor comes from a woman between 18 and 30 years old with Graves' hyperthyroidism. V and J are TRBV5-1 and TRBJ2-1, with D perhaps TRBD1 or TRBD2 (5 bases each). CDR3 residues: CASSLDGASYNEQFF. The CDR3 bases are TGCGCCAGCAGCTTGGACGGGGCCTCCTACAATGAGCAGTTCTTC.